Given below is one T cell receptor beta chain in context. Its antigen is undetermined. The data were taken from a study of T cell responses to AZD1222 COVID-19 vaccine. Study-wide points: Close to half of spike-specific TCRs reportedly recognize unmutated variant regions. Among AZD1222 vaccinees, only five to seven were seropositive at baseline. Following two doses of AZD1222, Spike-specific TCR breadth and depth rose.

TCRdb's copy holds only in-frame clones and misses some; the assay was immunoSEQ multiplex PCR. Here the sample spans about 56,000 clones, around 80% being singletons. The length of the CDR3 is 15 residues. V gave up 1 base and J gave up 4 bases, with 13 bases separating them. Germline lookup yields CDR1 SNHLY and CDR2 FYNNEI. The clonotype originates from an adult who received the AZD1222 COVID-19 vaccine. The rearrangement links TRBV2 to TRBJ1-2, with a tentative D call TRBD1 (5 bases). Sequenced material: peripheral blood, taken 28 days after the second AZD1222 dose. CDR3 sequence (DNA): TGTGCCAGCAGTGAAGAGCAGGGAATGGGCTATGGCTACACCTTC. Amino acid sequence: CASSEEQGMGYGYTF.